This T cell receptor beta chain was observed in a study of cytomegalovirus exposure and HLA in healthy donors. The primer mix had 60 Vbeta and 13 Jbeta primers. The authors' processing: A later analysis tallied approximately 80 million unique TCR beta chains, around 12 million of them shared. Profiled with immunoSEQ multiplex PCR; TCRdb holds only in-frame clones, not every one. That table furnishes V, J and clone size, whereas the DNA furnished D and trimming. The sample shows 270,000 or so clones, 75% to 90% of them seen only once. Trimming removed 4 bases at V and 3 bases at J, with 16 bases between. The CDR3 consists of 15 residues. The V gene's germline CDR1 is MNHEY and CDR2 SMNVEV (reference sequence). As regards this clone: Its antigen is not known.

Whole-study results and caveats: In a later analysis, across HLA loci, associated TCR counts were highest for DRB1, lowest for HLA-C.

Sequencing was done on a sample of PBMCs. The chain carries TRBV27 and TRBJ2-7; possibly TRBD2 for D (6 bases). This clonotype was obtained from a man in his forties or fifties in good health and CMV-seropositive. The CDR3 is CASSYGSGNYYEQYF. In nucleotides, the CDR3 is TGTGCCAGCAGTTACGGGAGTGGGAACTACTACGAGCAGTACTTC.